What follows describes a single TCR beta chain. This CDR3 region has 15 residues. The J segment lost 0 bases and the V segment lost 5 bases, leaving 6 bases of the junction unmatched. Germline V lookup: CDR1 SGHVS, CDR2 FNYEAQ. This entry belongs to a study of immune cell composition in non-small cell lung cancer. Normal lung was taken at the farthest possible site, at least 3 cm from tumour. Some clones are missing from TCRdb's copy, which holds only in-frame ones; the method was immunoSEQ multiplex PCR. The sample consists of thousands of clones, 70% to 85% of them appearing once. The chain has TRBV7-6 and TRBJ2-7; 8 nucleotides agree with TRBD1. The sequenced sample consisted of non-adjacent lung tissue. This clonotype was obtained from a human donor with non-small cell lung cancer. CDR3 loop: CASSTDRGLSYEQYF. CDR3 bases: TGTGCCAGCAGCACCGACAGGGGTCTCTCCTACGAGCAGTACTTC. The full variable domain, its missing parts supplied by reference TRBV7-6 and TRBJ2-7, is GAGVSQSPRYKVTKRGQDVALRCDPISGHVSLYWYRQALGQGPEFLTYFNYEAQQDKSGLPNDRFSAERPEGSISTLTIQRTEQRDSAMYRCASSTDRGLSYEQYFGPGTRLTVT.